This TCR beta chain came from a study of shared clonotypes between healthy human individuals. Points from the study as a whole: Approximately 5% was the fraction of naive CD4 clonotypes found shared across a few donors.

With regard to this clone: The antigen remains unidentified.

Profiled with immunoSEQ multiplex PCR; TCRdb holds only in-frame clones, not every one. The table has hundreds of thousands of clones, roughly 96% seen once. V was shortened by 3 bases and J by 4 bases, with 12 bases between the two germline ends. The CDR3 has 14 residues. The germline V gene encodes CDR1 MDHEN and CDR2 SYDVKM. Naive-designated CD8 cells lacked CD45RO, were positively enriched for CCR7, and omitted terminally differentiated effector memory CD45RA+ cells. The origin of this receptor is a woman in her thirties in good health. The sequenced sample consisted of naive CD8+ T cells sorted from blood. The chain is built from TRBV28 and TRBJ1-1; D gene unclear. CDR3 sequence: CASSFGRVVTEAFF. DNA for the CDR3: TGTGCCAGCAGTTTCGGCCGGGTGGTCACTGAAGCTTTCTTT. The variable domain in full, completed from reference TRBV28 and TRBJ1-1, reads DVKVTQSSRYLVKRTGEKVFLECVQDMDHENMFWYRQDPGLGLRLIYFSYDVKMKEKGDIPEGYSVSREKKERFSLILESASTNQTSMYLCASSFGRVVTEAFFGQGTRLTVV.